The next 13 T cell receptor beta chains were all read from a single sample in a study of T cell changes during pregnancy in multiple sclerosis. Clones were sequenced by immunoSEQ multiplex PCR, and TCRdb holds only the in-frame ones, with some missing. The sample holds tens of thousands of clones, about 92% seen once. The input for sequencing was peripheral blood, taken before pregnancy. These receptor sequences come from a female donor with multiple sclerosis, enrolled in a pregnancy study.

V usage is TRBV5-1 and J usage is TRBJ2-3; D might be TRBD2 (7 bases). Germline CDR1 SGHRS, CDR2 YFSETQ. The CDR3 is 17 amino acids. V lost 0 bases and J lost 6, with 20 bases in between. The CDR3 region has the DNA TGCGCCAGCAGCTTGGTGTCGGGAGGACCCCAGGGGGATACGCAGTATTTT. Translation gives CASSLVSGGPQGDTQYF.

The chain couples TRBV9 to TRBJ2-1; TRBD2 might be the D (6 bases). CDR3 length equals 16 residues. Trimming cost V 4 bases and J 0 bases, with 14 bases left between them. Per germline, CDR1 SGDLS and CDR2 YYNGEE. In nucleotides, the CDR3 is TGTGCCAGCAGCCCTCATCTAGCGTTCTCCTACAATGAGCAGTTCTTC. Residues: CASSPHLAFSYNEQFF. Filled out from reference TRBV9 and TRBJ2-1, the complete variable domain reads DSGVTQTPKHLITATGQRVTLRCSPRSGDLSVYWYQQSLDQGLQFLIQYYNGEERAKGNILERFSAQQFPDLHSELNLSSLELGDSALYFCASSPHLAFSYNEQFFGPGTRLTVL.

The CDR3: CASSLMRGQPGQGTYEQYF. The CDR3 bases are TGTGCCAGCAGTCTAATGAGGGGGCAACCGGGACAGGGGACCTACGAGCAGTACTTC. The chain recombines TRBV28 with TRBJ2-7; 10 bases map to TRBD1. The germline CDR1 and CDR2 sequences are MDHEN and SYDVKM. Trimming cost V 5 bases and J 2 bases; bases outside gene matches: 18. The CDR3 spans 19 residues.

The chain employs TRBV5-1 and TRBJ1-2, with D possibly TRBD1 on 5 matching bases. Germline V gene data show CDR1 as SGHRS and CDR2 as YFSETQ. Between the trimmed V and J ends, which lost 2 bases and 6 bases, there was a span of 8 bases. There are 12 residues in the CDR3. CDR3 sequence reads: CASSFGGDGYTF. The CDR3 nucleotides read TGCGCCAGCAGCTTCGGGGGGGATGGCTACACCTTC.

The chain has TRBV5-1 and TRBJ1-1, with D uncertain. The CDR3 consists of 14 residues. CDR1 is SGHRS, CDR2 YFSETQ, per germline. V was shortened by 0 bases and J by 3 bases, with 9 bases between the two germline ends. The DNA for the CDR3 is TGCGCCAGCAGCTTGGTAGATATTTACACTGAAGCTTTCTTT. Amino acid sequence: CASSLVDIYTEAFF.

The genes are TRBV6-1 and TRBJ2-4, with D possibly matching TRBD1 (8 bases). The CDR3 is 15 amino acids. The germline V gene has CDR1 MNHNS and CDR2 SASEGT. Trimming cost V 5 bases and J 8 bases, with 19 bases left between them. CDR3 sequence reads: CASSTQGAGRDIQYF. The CDR3 bases are TGTGCCAGCAGTACTCAGGGGGCGGGGAGGGACATTCAGTACTTC.

The J gene is TRBJ2-1, the V gene TRBV7-7, with 10 positions matching TRBD2. V trimming: 0 bases; J trimming: 8 bases; junction bases outside the gene matches: 7. Germline CDR1 reads SSHAT; CDR2 reads FNYEAQ (reference sequence). The CDR3 is made up of 16 amino acids. The CDR3 protein is CASSLAGLAGEDEQFF. Written as DNA, the CDR3 is TGTGCCAGCAGCTTAGCGGGGCTAGCGGGAGAAGATGAGCAGTTCTTC.

The V and J genes are TRBV7-2 and TRBJ2-1; TRBD2 matches at 8 bases. Per germline, CDR1 SGHTA and CDR2 FQGNSA. The CDR3 has 16 amino acids. Losses at the gene ends were 2 bases for V and 7 bases for J; bases not matched to a gene: 10. CDR3 protein: CASSLTSGSGWNEQFF. The CDR3 coding sequence is TGTGCCAGCAGCTTAACGAGCGGGAGCGGCTGGAATGAGCAGTTCTTC.

The chain employs TRBV18 and TRBJ1-1; 8 positions agree with TRBD1. Unmatched junction bases numbered 11, after V lost 1 base and J lost 1 base. Germline lookup yields CDR1 KGHSH and CDR2 LQKENI. This CDR3 region has 18 residues. The CDR3 coding sequence is TGTGCCAGCTCACCACGGATGGCAGGGGGCGCAGGGAACACTGAAGCTTTCTTT. Translating gives CASSPRMAGGAGNTEAFF. Filled out from reference TRBV18 and TRBJ1-1, the complete variable domain reads NAGVMQNPRHLVRRRGQEARLRCSPMKGHSHVYWYRQLPEEGLKFMVYLQKENIIDESGMPKERFSAEFPKEGPSILRIQQVVRGDSAAYFCASSPRMAGGAGNTEAFFGQGTRLTVV.

The genes are TRBV9 and TRBJ2-7, with 7 bases fitting TRBD1. After removal of 4 bases from V and 3 bases from J, the junction contained 10 bases not matched to a gene. Germline assignment: CDR1 SGDLS and CDR2 YYNGEE. The CDR3 is 15 residues long. CDR3 amino acids: CASSPRDRVYYEQYF. The CDR3 nucleotides are TGTGCCAGCAGCCCGAGAGACAGGGTCTACTACGAGCAGTACTTC.

The gene calls are TRBV4-1 and TRBJ1-2; weak D call: TRBD1 (5 bases). Germline-derived CDR1 and CDR2 are MGHRA and YSYEKL. This CDR3 contains 15 residues. Between the trimmed V and J ends, which lost 0 bases and 4 bases, there was a span of 12 bases. CDR3 DNA: TGCGCCAGCAGCCAAGAAGGGGCGAAAGCCTATGGCTACACCTTC. It codes for CASSQEGAKAYGYTF.

The chain carries TRBV7-2 and TRBJ2-7; tentative D call: TRBD2 (7 bases). V lost 5 bases and J lost 3, with 29 bases in between. The germline V gene encodes CDR1 SGHTA and CDR2 FQGNSA. This CDR3 comprises 19 residues. This CDR3 is CASSQPTSRAGARGYEQYF. The CDR3, as DNA: TGTGCCAGCAGCCAACCGACTAGCCGCGCGGGGGCCAGAGGCTACGAGCAGTACTTC.

This chain joins TRBV30 and TRBJ1-4; weak D call: TRBD1 (5 bases). Germline V CDR1 and CDR2: GTSNPN, SVGIG (reference sequence). The ends were cut back, 0 bases at V and 4 bases at J, with 12 bases in the middle. The CDR3 has 15 residues. The CDR3 DNA sequence: TGTGCCTGGAGTGTTGGGGCACGGAGTAATGAAAAACTGTTTTTT. As protein: CAWSVGARSNEKLFF.